A selection of T cell receptor beta chains follows, all from one sample in a study of cytomegalovirus exposure and HLA in healthy donors. Here immunoSEQ multiplex PCR was the method, and the copy in TCRdb shows in-frame clones only, minus some. The listing records approximately 200,000 clones. The sequenced material came from PBMCs. The receptors were gathered from a boy aged 5-17 years in good health and CMV-seronegative. Each CDR3 is given with its conserved first and last residue. A D gene is named only where the DNA matches it firmly. Size is omitted from some rows. Given values are once, few, many or a class for expanded clones.

TRBV5-1,-,-,TRBJ2-2,TGCGCCAGCAGCTTTACAGGGGAGGCCGGGGAGCTGTTTTTT,CASSFTGEAGELFF
TRBV5-1,TRBD1,-,TRBJ2-3,TGCGCCAGCAGCTTGGCGAGTTACCCGACAGGGGAGGTTACAGATACGCAGTATTTT,CASSLASYPTGEVTDTQYF
TRBV11-2,-,-,TRBJ2-2,TGTGCCAGCAGCTTATGGGGGGCGAACACCGGGGAGCTGTTTTTT,CASSLWGANTGELFF
TRBV5-1,TRBD1,-,TRBJ2-7,TGCGCCAGCAGCCCGGGACAGGGGGCGCGCGAGCAGTACTTC,CASSPGQGAREQYF
TRBV5-1,-,-,TRBJ1-2,TGCGCCAGCAGCCATGGCACGGGGGGCTACACCTTC,CASSHGTGGYTF
TRBV4-1,-,-,TRBJ2-1,TGCGCCAGCAGCCAAGTCCGCAATGAGCAGTTCTTC,CASSQVRNEQFF
TRBV19,TRBD1,-,TRBJ1-4,TGTGCCAGTAGTCTTGGGACAGGGGGTGAAAAACTGTTTTTT,CASSLGTGGEKLFF
TRBV6-1,TRBD1,-,TRBJ2-7,TGTGCCAGCGGAGGGGGACAGGCCACCCCCTACGAGCAGTACTTC,CASGGGQATPYEQYF
TRBV7-2,TRBD2,-,TRBJ2-7,TGTGCCAGCAGCTTAGGAAGAGGCGCGGGGGGGCCGAGAAACGAGCAGTACTTC,CASSLGRGAGGPRNEQYF
TRBV4-1,-,-,TRBJ2-5,TGCGCCAGCAGCCTCCCCGGGGAGACCCAGTACTTC,CASSLPGETQYF
TRBV6-6,-,-,TRBJ1-4,TGTGCCAGCAGGGACGGACAGATAACTAATGAAAAACTGTTTTTT,CASRDGQITNEKLFF
TRBV5-1,-,-,TRBJ2-3,TGCGCCAGCACCTACCTAACAGGGACAGATACGCAGTATTTT,CASTYLTGTDTQYF
TRBV19,TRBD1,-,TRBJ1-5,TGTGCCAGTAGTCAGGGGGATCAGCCCCAGCATTTT,CASSQGDQPQHF
TRBV27,-,-,TRBJ1-1,TGTGCCAGCAGTTTAAAGTTGGGCGTGGGTGAAGCTTTCTTT,CASSLKLGVGEAFF
TRBV5-1,TRBD1,-,TRBJ2-6,TGCGCCAGCAGCGAGAGGGGACAGTTCTCTGGGGCCAACGTCCTGACTTTC,CASSERGQFSGANVLTF
TRBV15,-,-,TRBJ2-1,TGTGCCACCAGCAGCCACCTTCGAGGCTCCTACAATGAGCAGTTCTTC,CATSSHLRGSYNEQFF
TRBV27,-,-,TRBJ1-4,TGTGCCAGCAGTTTCTCCCGCCCCATCCGGGGAAAGAGCGGGAAGTGGAATGAAAAACTGTTTTTT,CASSFSRPIRGKSGKWNEKLFF
TRBV28,-,-,TRBJ2-2,TGTGCCAGCAGTTTAGGGGGGGGCCTTTTGACCGGGGAGCTGTTTTTT,CASSLGGGLLTGELFF
TRBV19,-,-,TRBJ2-7,TGTGCCAGTAGTATTCGACACTTCTACGAGCAGTACTTC,CASSIRHFYEQYF
TRBV4-2,TRBD1,-,TRBJ1-4,TGTGCCAGCAGCCAGGGACAGGCTCTAGCAACTAATGAAAAACTGTTTTTT,CASSQGQALATNEKLFF
TRBV7-8,TRBD1,-,TRBJ1-4,TGTGCCAGCAGCGCCCGGGACAGGGTTAATGAAAAACTGTTTTTT,CASSARDRVNEKLFF
TRBV14,TRBD1,-,TRBJ2-2,TGTGCCAGCACCCGTCGGGCGGTTGACAGGGGCACGAACACCGGGGAGCTGTTTTTT,CASTRRAVDRGTNTGELFF
TRBV6-6,TRBD2,-,TRBJ2-5,TGTGCCAGCAGTTTACGGGGGGGAGAGACCCAGTACTTC,CASSLRGGETQYF
TRBV27,TRBD1,-,TRBJ2-7,TGTGCCAGCAGTCTCGGGACAGGGAGAAATTACGAGCAGTACTTC,CASSLGTGRNYEQYF
TRBV9,TRBD1,-,TRBJ2-5,TGTGCCAGCAGCGTAGGGACAGGGCGGGAGACCCAGTACTTC,CASSVGTGRETQYF
TRBV25-1,-,-,TRBJ2-1,TGTGCCAGCAGTGAATGGTTGGGGGGGGCAGAGGCGGATGAGCAGTTCTTC,CASSEWLGGAEADEQFF
TRBV2,-,-,TRBJ2-7,TGTGCCAGCAGTGAAGCTCACTACTCTTACTACGAGCAGTACTTC,CASSEAHYSYYEQYF
TRBV4-2,TRBD1,-,TRBJ1-5,TGTGCCAGCAGCCAAGGACAGTCGGGACAGGGCATGCAGCCCCAGCATTTT,CASSQGQSGQGMQPQHF
TRBV5-8,TRBD1,-,TRBJ1-2,TGTGCCAGCAGCTCCCCCGGGACAGGGTGGGACTATGGCTACACCTTC,CASSSPGTGWDYGYTF
TRBV6-5,TRBD2,-,TRBJ2-7,TGTGCCAGCAGTTACTCCTCTACGGGGGGGTCCTACGAGCAGTACTTC,CASSYSSTGGSYEQYF
TRBV7-2,-,-,TRBJ2-7,TGTGCCAGCATGGTGCGGAGTGGGAGTAATTACGAGCAGTACTTC,CASMVRSGSNYEQYF
TRBV30,TRBD1,-,TRBJ2-7,TGTGCCTGGAGTCAATCAGGGGGCGCGACGTACGAGCAGTACTTC,CAWSQSGGATYEQYF
TRBV30,TRBD1,-,TRBJ1-5,TGTGCCTGGGGACGGGACAGGGGTGGGAATCAGCCCCAGCATTTT,CAWGRDRGGNQPQHF
TRBV6-5,TRBD1,-,TRBJ2-1,TGTGCCAGCAGTTGGACAGGGGGCAGCGAGCAGTTCTTC,CASSWTGGSEQFF
TRBV2,TRBD2,-,TRBJ2-2,TGTGCCAGCAGAGGACTAGCGGGGGGGACCGGGGAGCTGTTTTTT,CASRGLAGGTGELFF
TRBV14,TRBD1,-,TRBJ1-2,TGTGCCAGCAGCCAAGATAAGGGACAGAGATATGGCTACACCTTC,CASSQDKGQRYGYTF
TRBV7-3,TRBD2,-,TRBJ2-3,TGTGCCAGCAGCTTGCGGGGGGGGCCCGAGGATACGCAGTATTTT,CASSLRGGPEDTQYF
TRBV5-1,-,-,TRBJ1-3,TGCGCCAGCAGCTTGGATACAGCTTACTCTGGAAACACCATATATTTT,CASSLDTAYSGNTIYF
TRBV29-1,-,-,TRBJ2-1,TGCAGCGTTGAAGATCTTCTGGGGACTGGGGGTGAGCAGTTCTTC,CSVEDLLGTGGEQFF
TRBV6-5,TRBD1,-,TRBJ2-7,TGTGCCAGCAGTTCTACAGGGGGCTCGCGGGGCTACGAGCAGTACTTC,CASSSTGGSRGYEQYF
TRBV29-1,TRBD1,-,TRBJ1-2,TGCAGCGTTACATTGCCGGGACAGATGAACTATGGCTACACCTTC,CSVTLPGQMNYGYTF
TRBV5-1,-,-,TRBJ1-3,TGCGCCAGCAGCGTAGGCCTGCCAACAGGGAGAAGCTACACCATATATTTT,CASSVGLPTGRSYTIYF
TRBV30,-,-,TRBJ1-1,TGTGCCTGGAGAAGGCGTGGACAGCTTGAAGCTTTCTTT,CAWRRRGQLEAFF
TRBV7-2,-,-,TRBJ1-6,TGTGCCAGCAGCTTAGCGGTCCAGGGGAATAGTTCACCCCTCCACTTT,CASSLAVQGNSSPLHF
TRBV5-5,-,-,TRBJ1-5,TGTGCCAGCAGCTCCGGGGGTGAGGTCTATCAGCCCCAGCATTTT,CASSSGGEVYQPQHF
TRBV5-4,-,-,TRBJ1-1,TGTGCCAGCAGCCCCGGACTTCCGAACACTGAAGCTTTCTTT,CASSPGLPNTEAFF
TRBV27,-,-,TRBJ1-1,TGTGCCAGCAGTTTTTATTCAGAGAACACTGAAGCTTTCTTT,CASSFYSENTEAFF
TRBV7-9,-,-,TRBJ1-5,TGTGCCAGCAGCTTAGTTTCGGATCAGCCCCAGCATTTT,CASSLVSDQPQHF
TRBV5-4,TRBD2,-,TRBJ2-3,TGTGCCAGCAGCTCGGCGGTCGGACTAGCCACAGATACGCAGTATTTT,CASSSAVGLATDTQYF
TRBV6-1,TRBD2,-,TRBJ2-4,TGTGCCAGCAGTGAACGGGGGGACCACATTCAGTACTTC,CASSERGDHIQYF
TRBV6-1,TRBD1,medium-sized,TRBJ1-1,TGTGCCAGCAGTGTCCGGGACAGCAACACTGAAGCTTTCTTT,CASSVRDSNTEAFF
TRBV5-1,TRBD2,-,TRBJ2-7,TGCGCCAGCAGCCGGACTAGCGGTGACACCTACGAGCAGTACTTC,CASSRTSGDTYEQYF
TRBV5-1,TRBD1,-,TRBJ2-5,TGCGCCAGCAGCGGACTCGGGACAGGGGGACAAGAGACCCAGTACTTC,CASSGLGTGGQETQYF